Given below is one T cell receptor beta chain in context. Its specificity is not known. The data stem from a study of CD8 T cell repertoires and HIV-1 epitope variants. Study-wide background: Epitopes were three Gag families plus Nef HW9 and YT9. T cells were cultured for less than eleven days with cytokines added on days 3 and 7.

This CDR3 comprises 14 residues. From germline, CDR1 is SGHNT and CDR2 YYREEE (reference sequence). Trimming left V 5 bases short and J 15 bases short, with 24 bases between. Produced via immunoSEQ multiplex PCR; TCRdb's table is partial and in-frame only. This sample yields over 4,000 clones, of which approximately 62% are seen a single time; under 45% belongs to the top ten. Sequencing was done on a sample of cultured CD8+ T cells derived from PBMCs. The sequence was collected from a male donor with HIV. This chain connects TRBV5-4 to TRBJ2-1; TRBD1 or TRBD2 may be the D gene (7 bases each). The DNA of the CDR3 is TGTGCCAGCAGAGGGACAGCTAGCGGTCTACCCCCGTTCTTC. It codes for CASRGTASGLPPFF.